The T cell receptor beta chain under discussion was sequenced for a study of T cell responses to AZD1222 COVID-19 vaccine. This CDR3 contains 13 residues. Germline V CDR1 and CDR2: MGHRA, YSYEKL. With V trimmed by 0 bases and J by 10 bases, 3 bases remained unmatched. Assay: immunoSEQ multiplex PCR; the TCRdb copy retains only in-frame clones and omits some. The table has more than 150,000 clones, about 90% seen once. About this clone: What it binds is unknown.

Study-level findings and limits: After the peak T cell response, and only then, were repertoires sampled. Baseline serology detected seropositivity in only a handful of AZD1222 recipients.

The sequence came from an adult who received the AZD1222 COVID-19 vaccine. The gene calls are TRBV4-1 and TRBJ2-1, with TRBD1 identical over 7 bases. The specimen was peripheral blood, collected 28 days after the second AZD1222 dose. The CDR3: CASSQDTGVEQFF. In DNA, the CDR3 is TGCGCCAGCAGCCAAGATACAGGGGTGGAGCAGTTCTTC.